This T cell receptor beta chain came from a study of human T cells and chemical hapten exposure. V dropped 1 base and J dropped 0 bases, with 12 bases sitting between them. This CDR3 is 16 amino acids long. Germline loops: CDR1 SGDLS, CDR2 YYNGEE. Each CDR3 protein is one row after TCRdb ran MiXCR on the RACE reads. Of over 300,000 distinct CDR3 sequences detected, around 5.5% appear once; the ten largest clones hold just over 2.5%. This clonotype was recorded at least ten times. The time point denotes: pre-sensitization, week 0. Treatment: therapeutic diphenylcyclopropenone sensitization with weekly scalp DPC.

The starting material was whole blood, obtained in connection with sensitization to the hapten diphenylcyclopropenone (DPC). The TCR originated in a woman in her forties or fifties with alopecia areata. Some clones in this sample may be carry-over from other donors' samples. The chain uses TRBV9 and TRBJ2-3; TRBD2 might be the D (5 bases). The CDR3: CASSVKVGESTDTQYF. The CDR3 DNA reads TGTGCCAGCAGCGTAAAGGTGGGAGAGAGCACAGATACGCAGTATTTT.